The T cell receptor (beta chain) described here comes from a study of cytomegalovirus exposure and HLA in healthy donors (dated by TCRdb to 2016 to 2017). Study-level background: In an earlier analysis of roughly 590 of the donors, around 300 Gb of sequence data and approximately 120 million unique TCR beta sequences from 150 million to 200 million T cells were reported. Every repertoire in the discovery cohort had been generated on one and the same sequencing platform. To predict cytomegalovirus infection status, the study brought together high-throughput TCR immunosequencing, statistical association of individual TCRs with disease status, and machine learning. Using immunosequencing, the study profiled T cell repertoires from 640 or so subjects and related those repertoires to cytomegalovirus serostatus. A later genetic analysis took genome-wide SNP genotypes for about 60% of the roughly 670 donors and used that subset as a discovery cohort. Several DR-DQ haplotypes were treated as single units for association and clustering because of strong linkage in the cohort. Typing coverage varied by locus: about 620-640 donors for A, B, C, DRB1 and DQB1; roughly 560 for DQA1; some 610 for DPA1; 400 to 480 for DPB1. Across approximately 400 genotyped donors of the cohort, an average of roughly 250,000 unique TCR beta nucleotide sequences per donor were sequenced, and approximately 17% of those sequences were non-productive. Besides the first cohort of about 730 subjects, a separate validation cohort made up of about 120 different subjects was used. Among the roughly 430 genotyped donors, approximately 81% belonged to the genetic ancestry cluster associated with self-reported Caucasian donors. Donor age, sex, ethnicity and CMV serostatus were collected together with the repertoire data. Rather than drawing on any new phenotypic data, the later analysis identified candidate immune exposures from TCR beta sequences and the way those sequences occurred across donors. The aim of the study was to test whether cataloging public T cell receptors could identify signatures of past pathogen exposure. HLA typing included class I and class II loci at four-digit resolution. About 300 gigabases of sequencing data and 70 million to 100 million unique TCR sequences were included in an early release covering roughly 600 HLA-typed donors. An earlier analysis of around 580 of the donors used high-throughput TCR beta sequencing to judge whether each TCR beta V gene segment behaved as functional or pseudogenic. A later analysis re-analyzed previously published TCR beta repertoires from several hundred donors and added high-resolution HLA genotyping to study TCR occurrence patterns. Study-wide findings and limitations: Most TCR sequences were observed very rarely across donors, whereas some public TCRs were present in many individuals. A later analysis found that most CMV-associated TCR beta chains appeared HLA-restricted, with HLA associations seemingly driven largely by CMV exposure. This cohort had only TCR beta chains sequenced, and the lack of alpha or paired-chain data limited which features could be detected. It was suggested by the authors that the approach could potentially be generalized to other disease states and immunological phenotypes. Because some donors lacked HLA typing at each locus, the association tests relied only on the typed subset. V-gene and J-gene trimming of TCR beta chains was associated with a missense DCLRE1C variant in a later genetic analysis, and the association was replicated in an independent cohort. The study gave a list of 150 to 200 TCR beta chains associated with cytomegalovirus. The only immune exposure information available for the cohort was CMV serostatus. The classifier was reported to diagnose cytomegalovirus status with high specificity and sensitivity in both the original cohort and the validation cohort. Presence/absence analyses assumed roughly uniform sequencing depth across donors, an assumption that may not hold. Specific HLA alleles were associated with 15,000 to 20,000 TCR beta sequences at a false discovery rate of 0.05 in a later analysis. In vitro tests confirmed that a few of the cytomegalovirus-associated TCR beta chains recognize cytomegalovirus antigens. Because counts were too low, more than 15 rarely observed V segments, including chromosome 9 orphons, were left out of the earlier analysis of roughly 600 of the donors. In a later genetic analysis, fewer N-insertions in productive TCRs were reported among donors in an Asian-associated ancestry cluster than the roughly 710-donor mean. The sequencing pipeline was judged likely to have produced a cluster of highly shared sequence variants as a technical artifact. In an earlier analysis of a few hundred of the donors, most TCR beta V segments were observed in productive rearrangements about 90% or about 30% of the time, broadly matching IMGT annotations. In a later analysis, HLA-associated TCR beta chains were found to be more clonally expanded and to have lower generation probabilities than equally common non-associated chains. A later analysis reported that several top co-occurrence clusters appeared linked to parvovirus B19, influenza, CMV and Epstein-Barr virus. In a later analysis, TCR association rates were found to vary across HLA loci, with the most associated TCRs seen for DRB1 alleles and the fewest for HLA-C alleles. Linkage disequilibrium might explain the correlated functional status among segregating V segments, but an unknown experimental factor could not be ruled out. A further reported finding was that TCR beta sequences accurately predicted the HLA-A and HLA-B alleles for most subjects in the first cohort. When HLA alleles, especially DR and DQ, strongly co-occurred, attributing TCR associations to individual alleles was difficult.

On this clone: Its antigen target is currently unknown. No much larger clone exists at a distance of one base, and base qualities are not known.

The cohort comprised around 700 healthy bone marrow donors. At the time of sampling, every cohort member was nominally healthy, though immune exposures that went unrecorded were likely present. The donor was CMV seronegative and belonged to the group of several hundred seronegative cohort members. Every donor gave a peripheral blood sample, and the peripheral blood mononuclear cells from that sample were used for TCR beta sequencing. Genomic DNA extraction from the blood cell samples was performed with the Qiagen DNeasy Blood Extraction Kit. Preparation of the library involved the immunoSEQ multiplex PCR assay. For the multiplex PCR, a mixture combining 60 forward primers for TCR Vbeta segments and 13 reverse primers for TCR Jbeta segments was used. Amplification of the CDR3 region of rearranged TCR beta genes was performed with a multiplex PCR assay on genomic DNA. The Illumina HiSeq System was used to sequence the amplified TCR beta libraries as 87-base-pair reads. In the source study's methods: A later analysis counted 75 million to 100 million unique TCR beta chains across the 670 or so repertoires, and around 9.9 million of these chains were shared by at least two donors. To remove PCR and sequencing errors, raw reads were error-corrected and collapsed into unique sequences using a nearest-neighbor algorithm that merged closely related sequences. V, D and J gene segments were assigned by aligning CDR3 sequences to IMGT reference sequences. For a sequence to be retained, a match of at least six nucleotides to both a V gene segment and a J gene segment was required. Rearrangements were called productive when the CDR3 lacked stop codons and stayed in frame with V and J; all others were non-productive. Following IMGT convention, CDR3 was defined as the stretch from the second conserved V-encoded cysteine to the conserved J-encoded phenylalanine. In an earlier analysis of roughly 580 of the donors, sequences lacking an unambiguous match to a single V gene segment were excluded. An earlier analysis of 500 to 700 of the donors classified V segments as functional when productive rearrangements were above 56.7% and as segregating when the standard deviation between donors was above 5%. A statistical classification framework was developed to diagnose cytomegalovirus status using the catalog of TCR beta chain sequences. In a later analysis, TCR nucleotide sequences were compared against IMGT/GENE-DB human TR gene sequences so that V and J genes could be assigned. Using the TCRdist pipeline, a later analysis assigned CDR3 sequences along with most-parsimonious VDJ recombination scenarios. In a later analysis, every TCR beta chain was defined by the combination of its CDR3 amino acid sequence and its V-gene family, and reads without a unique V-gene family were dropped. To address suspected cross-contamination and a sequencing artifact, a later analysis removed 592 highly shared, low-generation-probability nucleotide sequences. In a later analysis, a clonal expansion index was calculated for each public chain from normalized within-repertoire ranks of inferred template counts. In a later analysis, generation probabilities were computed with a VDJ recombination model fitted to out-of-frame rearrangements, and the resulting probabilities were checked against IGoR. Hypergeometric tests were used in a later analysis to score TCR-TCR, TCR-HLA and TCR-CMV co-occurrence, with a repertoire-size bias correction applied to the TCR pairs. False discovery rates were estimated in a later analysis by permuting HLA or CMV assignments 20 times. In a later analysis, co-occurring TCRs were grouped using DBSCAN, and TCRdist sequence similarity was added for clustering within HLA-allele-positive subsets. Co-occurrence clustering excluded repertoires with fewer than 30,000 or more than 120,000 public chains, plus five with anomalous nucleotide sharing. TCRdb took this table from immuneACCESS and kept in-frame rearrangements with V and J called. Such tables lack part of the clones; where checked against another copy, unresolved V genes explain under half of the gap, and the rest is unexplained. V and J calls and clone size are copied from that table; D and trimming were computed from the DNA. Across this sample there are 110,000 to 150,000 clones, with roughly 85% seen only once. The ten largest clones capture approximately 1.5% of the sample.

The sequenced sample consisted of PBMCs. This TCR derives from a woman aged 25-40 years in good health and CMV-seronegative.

The nucleotide sequence reads as follows: TGCAGCGTCAGGGGGCAGACTGAAGCTTTCTTT. Its protein reads: CSVRGQTEAFF. This chain joins TRBV29-1 to TRBJ1-1; TRBD1 lines up with 8 middle nucleotides. The germline V gene supplies CDR1 SQVTM and CDR2 ANQGSEA. Germline trimming: 6 bases from V, 5 bases from J; junction bases outside gene matches: 2. The CDR3 has 11 amino acids, counting the end cysteine and phenylalanine. Just the 33-base CDR3 DNA is kept, in frame starting at base 1. Reference TRBV29-1 and TRBJ1-1 proteins supply the regions before and after the CDR3; the full variable domain is: SAVISQKPSRDICQRGTSLTIQCQVDSQVTMMFWYRQQPGQSLTLIATANQGSEATYESGFVIDKFPISRPNLTFSTLTVSNMSPEDSSIYLCSVRGQTEAFFGQGTRLTVV.